Presented here are 8 T cell receptor beta chains from one specimen sequenced in a study of shared T cell receptors in the human thymus. The assay was immunoSEQ multiplex PCR, and TCRdb's table has in-frame clones only and misses some. The table records over 450,000 clones, approximately 80% of them present only once. Separately, the same data were catalogued under a study of human thymus T cells.

Sequenced material: thymocytes. The receptors originated from a boy in the first two years of life with a congenital heart defect.

This clone was seen only once. The chain carries TRBV19 and TRBJ1-5, with D possibly TRBD1 on 5 matching bases. The ends were cut back, 8 bases at V and 0 bases at J, with 23 bases in the middle. The V gene's germline CDR1 is LNHDA and CDR2 SQIVND (reference sequence). The CDR3 extends over 18 amino acids. CDR3 nucleotide sequence: TGTGCCAGTGGGGTGGCAGGGCTCTCGGAGCGTAGCAATCAGCCCCAGCATTTT. Translating gives CASGVAGLSERSNQPQHF.

The chain links TRBV6-6 to TRBJ2-7; possible D gene TRBD2, 5 bases. Trimming removed 8 bases from V and 5 bases from J, with 19 bases in between. Per the germline V gene, CDR1 is MNHNY and CDR2 is SVGAGI (reference sequence). The CDR3 length is 14 residues. The CDR3 sequence: CASGEGAGLDEQYF. The CDR3 nucleotides are TGTGCCAGCGGCGAGGGTGCTGGCTTGGACGAGCAGTACTTC.

The chain is built from TRBV10-3 and TRBJ2-5; a weak D match, TRBD2 (6 bases). Germline loops: CDR1 ENHRY, CDR2 SYGVKD. V shed 6 bases and J shed 5 bases, with 13 bases lying between them. This CDR3 region has 13 residues. In nucleotides, the CDR3 is TGTGCCATCAGGGCGGGAAGTTTGGAGACCCAGTACTTC. Translating it yields CAIRAGSLETQYF.

This clone is a singleton in its sample. V and J are TRBV6-1 and TRBJ1-2; the D gene is possibly TRBD1 (6 bases). The CDR3 length is 12 residues. The germline V and J ends were trimmed by 6 bases and 8 bases, with 13 bases remaining between them. Germline V lookup: CDR1 MNHNS, CDR2 SASEGT. The CDR3 spells CASRRGQFGYTF. CDR3 in DNA: TGTGCCAGCAGGAGGGGACAATTCGGCTACACCTTC.

The chain links TRBV5-6 to TRBJ2-7; no clear D gene. Deletions cut 3 bases from V and 2 bases from J, with 12 bases between. The CDR3 has 14 residues. Germline V lookup: CDR1 SGHDT, CDR2 YYEEEE. The CDR3, as DNA: TGTGCCAGCAGCTCGAAAGACACAGCCTACGAGCAGTACTTC. Encoded protein: CASSSKDTAYEQYF.

The chain carries TRBV14 and TRBJ2-7; TRBD2 matches at 12 bases. J lost 3 bases, V lost 4 bases, and 10 bases had no gene match. Germline V gene sequence: CDR1 SGHDN, CDR2 FVKESK. The CDR3 runs to 17 residues. CDR3 loop: CASSPPRTSGEYYEQYF. The CDR3 nucleotides are TGTGCCAGCAGCCCCCCAAGGACTAGCGGGGAGTACTACGAGCAGTACTTC.

There are a few counts of this clone. The CDR3 protein is CASSQTSFSYNEQFF. The DNA of the CDR3 is TGTGCCAGCAGCCAGACTAGCTTTAGTTACAATGAGCAGTTCTTC. The chain uses TRBV5-4 and TRBJ2-1; TRBD2 matches at 7 bases. The germline gives CDR1 SGHNT, CDR2 YYREEE (reference sequence). V lost 4 bases and J lost 4; bases outside the gene matches: 8. The CDR3 is made up of 15 amino acids.

The rearrangement joins TRBV12-5 to TRBJ2-2; 7 bases match TRBD2. Trimming at V came to 0 bases and at J to 4 bases, leaving 8 bases not matched to a gene. Germline CDR1 reads LGHNT; CDR2 reads FRNRAP. This CDR3 is built from 17 residues. DNA of the CDR3: TGTGCTAGTGGTTTGGTCAGGCGGGAGAGGGTCACCGGGGAGCTGTTTTTT. It is translated as CASGLVRRERVTGELFF.